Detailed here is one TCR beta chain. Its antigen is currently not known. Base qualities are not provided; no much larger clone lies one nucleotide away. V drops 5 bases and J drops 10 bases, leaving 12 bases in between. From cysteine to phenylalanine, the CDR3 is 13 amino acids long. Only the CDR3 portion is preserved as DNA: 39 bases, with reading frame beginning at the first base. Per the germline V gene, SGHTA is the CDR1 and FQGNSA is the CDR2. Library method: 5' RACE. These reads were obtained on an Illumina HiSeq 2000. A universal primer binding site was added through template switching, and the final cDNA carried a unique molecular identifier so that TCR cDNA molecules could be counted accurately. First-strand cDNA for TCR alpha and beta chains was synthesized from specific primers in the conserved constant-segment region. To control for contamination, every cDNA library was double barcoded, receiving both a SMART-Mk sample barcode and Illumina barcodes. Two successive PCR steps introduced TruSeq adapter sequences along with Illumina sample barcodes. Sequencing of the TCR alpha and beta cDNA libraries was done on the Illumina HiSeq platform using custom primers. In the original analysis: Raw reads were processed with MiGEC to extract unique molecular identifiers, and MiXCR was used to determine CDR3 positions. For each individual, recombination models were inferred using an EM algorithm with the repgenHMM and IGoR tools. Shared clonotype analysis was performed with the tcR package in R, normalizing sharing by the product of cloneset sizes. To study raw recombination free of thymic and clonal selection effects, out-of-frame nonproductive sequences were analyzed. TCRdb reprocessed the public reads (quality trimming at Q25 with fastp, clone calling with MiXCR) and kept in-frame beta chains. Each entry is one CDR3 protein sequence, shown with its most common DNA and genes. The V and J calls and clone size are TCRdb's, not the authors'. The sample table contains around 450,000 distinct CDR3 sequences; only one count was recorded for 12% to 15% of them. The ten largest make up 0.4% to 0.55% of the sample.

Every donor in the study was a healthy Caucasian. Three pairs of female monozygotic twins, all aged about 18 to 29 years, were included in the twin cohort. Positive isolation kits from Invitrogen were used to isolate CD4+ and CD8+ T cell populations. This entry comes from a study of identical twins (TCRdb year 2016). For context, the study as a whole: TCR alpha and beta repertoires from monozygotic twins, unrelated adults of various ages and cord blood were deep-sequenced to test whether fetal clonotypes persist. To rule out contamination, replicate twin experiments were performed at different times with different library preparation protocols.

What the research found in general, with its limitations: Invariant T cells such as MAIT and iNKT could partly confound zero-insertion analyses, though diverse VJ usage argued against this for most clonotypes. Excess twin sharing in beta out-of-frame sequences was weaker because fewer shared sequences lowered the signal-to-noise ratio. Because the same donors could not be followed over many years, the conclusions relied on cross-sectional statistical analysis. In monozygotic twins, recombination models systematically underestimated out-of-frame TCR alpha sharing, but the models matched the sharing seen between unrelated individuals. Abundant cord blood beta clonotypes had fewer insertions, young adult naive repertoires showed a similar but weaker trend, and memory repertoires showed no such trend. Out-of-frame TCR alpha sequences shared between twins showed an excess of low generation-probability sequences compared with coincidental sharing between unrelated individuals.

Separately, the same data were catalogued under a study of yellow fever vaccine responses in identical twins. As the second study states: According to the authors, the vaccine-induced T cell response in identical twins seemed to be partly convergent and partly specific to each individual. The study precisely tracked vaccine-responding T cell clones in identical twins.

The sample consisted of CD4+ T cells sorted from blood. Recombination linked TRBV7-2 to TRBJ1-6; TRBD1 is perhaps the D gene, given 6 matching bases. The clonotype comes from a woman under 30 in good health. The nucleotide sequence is TGTGCCAGCAGCCCGGCTCAGGGGTCACCCCTCCACTTT. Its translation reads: CASSPAQGSPLHF.